Below, 32 T cell receptor beta chains from the same sample are listed, as sequenced in a study of human T cells and chemical hapten exposure. A single record per CDR3 protein comes from TCRdb applying MiXCR to the RACE reads. The profile shows about 120,000 distinct CDR3 sequences, about 13% of them singletons. As for time point: patch test 1, 2 weeks after DPC sensitization. The treatment is: therapeutic diphenylcyclopropenone sensitization with weekly scalp DPC. The sequences come from whole blood, collected in connection with sensitization to the hapten diphenylcyclopropenone (DPC). The receptors originated from a man aged 18 to 30 with alopecia areata. Some clones in this sample may be carry-over from other donors' samples.

CDR3 nucleotide sequence: TGCAGTGCTAGGCCCATTAGCGGGGCTTTCCAAGAGACCCAGTACTTC. Translation: CSARPISGAFQETQYF. The genes are TRBV20-1 and TRBJ2-5; 8 positions agree with TRBD2. Germline CDR1 and CDR2: DFQATT and SNEGSKA (reference sequence). The CDR3 runs 16 residues. V lost 3 bases to trimming and J lost 1 base; unmatched junction nucleotides: 10.

The chain couples TRBV29-1 to TRBJ2-7; D could derive from TRBD1 or TRBD2 (6 bases each). The CDR3 is 14 amino acids. Trimming took off 7 bases at V and 3 bases at J, with 19 bases between the two ends. CDR1 is SQVTM and CDR2 is ANQGSEA in the germline V gene. The CDR3 protein is CSANGIRGRYEQYF. The CDR3 nucleotides read TGCAGCGCCAACGGGATCCGGGGGCGCTACGAGCAGTACTTC.

This clonotype was counted a few times. CDR3 DNA: TGTGCCAGCAGCGCGATGCGGGGAATGAACACTGAAGCTTTCTTT. Its translation is CASSAMRGMNTEAFF. J is TRBJ1-1 and V is TRBV7-9; D unclear. Germline CDR1 is SEHNR and CDR2 is FQNEAQ (reference sequence). V was clipped by 5 bases and J by 0 bases, with 13 bases between them. The CDR3 length is 15 residues.

The chain links TRBV4-3 to TRBJ1-2; 8 bases match TRBD1. The CDR3 contains 16 residues. Germline values: CDR1 LGHNA, CDR2 YSLEER. Unmatched junction bases numbered 4, after V lost 0 bases and J lost 1 base. CDR3 sequence reads: CASSQEDRENNYGYTF. The CDR3 DNA reads TGCGCCAGCAGCCAAGAGGACAGGGAGAATAACTATGGCTACACCTTC.

This clonotype was detected ten times or more. The rearrangement joins TRBV7-9 to TRBJ2-1; tentatively, D is TRBD1 or TRBD2 (5 bases each). Per germline, CDR1 SEHNR and CDR2 FQNEAQ (reference sequence). The CDR3 runs to 15 residues. V was shortened by 5 bases and J by 7 bases, with 18 bases between the two germline ends. CDR3 nucleotide sequence: TGTGCCAGCAGCGTCGGGACGGGGACGTTTAATGAGCAGTTCTTC. This gives the protein CASSVGTGTFNEQFF.

This clonotype was observed at least ten times. V usage is TRBV7-6 and J usage is TRBJ2-5; D call uncertain. V lost 4 bases and J lost 1, with 10 bases in between. Germline CDR1 SGHVS, CDR2 FNYEAQ. The CDR3 length is 14 residues. The CDR3 nucleotides are TGTGCCAGCAGCTCCGGACCTTTCCAAGAGACCCAGTACTTC. As protein: CASSSGPFQETQYF.

A few counts support this clonotype. The chain recombines TRBV29-1 with TRBJ2-7; D is tentatively TRBD1 or TRBD2 (5 bases each). V was shortened by 6 bases and J by 4 bases, with 16 bases between the two germline ends. Germline CDR1 is SQVTM and CDR2 is ANQGSEA. The CDR3 is 13 residues long. The CDR3, as DNA: TGCAGCGTCCCCGGGACGGGATCATACGAGCAGTACTTC. Translating gives CSVPGTGSYEQYF.

V and J are TRBV6-2 or TRBV6-3 and TRBJ2-3; 9 bases agree with TRBD1. The length of the CDR3 is 15 residues. J lost 3 bases, V lost 5 bases, and 6 bases had no gene match. Germline V CDR1 and CDR2: MNHEY, SVGEGT. CDR3: CASSDRTGETDTQYF. The CDR3 bases are TGTGCCAGCAGTGACCGGACAGGGGAGACAGATACGCAGTATTTT.

This sequence joins TRBV6-5 and TRBJ1-1; 7 bases match TRBD1. Germline lookup yields CDR1 MNHEY and CDR2 SVGAGI. The CDR3 runs to 12 residues. V dropped 5 bases and J dropped 7; count of bases not matched to a gene: 4. The CDR3 region is CASSPWTGEAFF. The CDR3 DNA reads as TGTGCCAGCAGTCCCTGGACAGGTGAAGCTTTCTTT.

The chain joins TRBV7-9 to TRBJ1-4; D not resolved. CDR3 length: 14 residues. The V and J ends lost 1 base and 3 bases respectively, with 6 bases between them. Germline values: CDR1 SEHNR, CDR2 FQNEAQ (reference sequence). CDR3 loop: CASSLVSANEKLFF. Here the CDR3 DNA reads TGTGCCAGCAGCTTAGTTTCTGCTAATGAAAAACTGTTTTTT.

This clonotype has a count of ten or more. The chain combines TRBV29-1 with TRBJ1-4, with D maybe TRBD1 (5 bases). The germline CDR1 and CDR2 sequences are SQVTM and ANQGSEA. Trimming stripped 7 bases from V and 4 bases from J, with 10 bases between. This CDR3 has 12 amino acids. In DNA form, the CDR3 reads TGCAGCGCCGGGGACCATAATGAAAAACTGTTTTTT. It yields the protein CSAGDHNEKLFF.

This rearrangement joins TRBV5-1 to TRBJ1-1; D may be TRBD1 (6 bases). Germline V gene lookup returns CDR1 SGHRS and CDR2 YFSETQ. Trimming left V 6 bases short and J 3 bases short, with 15 bases between. This CDR3 comprises 14 residues. The CDR3 bases are TGCGCCAGCACCTTAAGCGGGGGCTACACTGAAGCTTTCTTT. Translation gives CASTLSGGYTEAFF.

This clonotype was counted a few times. The chain links TRBV15 to TRBJ2-6; tentative D call: TRBD1 (6 bases). The CDR3 contains 18 residues. The germline V gene encodes CDR1 LNHNV and CDR2 YYDKDF (reference sequence). V dropped 3 bases and J dropped 0 bases, with 15 bases sitting between them. The CDR3 sequence is CATSRERTDSSGANVLTF. CDR3 bases: TGTGCCACCAGCAGGGAGCGGACAGACAGCTCTGGGGCCAACGTCCTGACTTTC.

This clonotype has more than one count but fewer than ten. The genes are TRBV20-1 and TRBJ1-1; maybe TRBD1 (6 bases). With 0 bases removed from V and 0 bases from J, the gap between germline ends came to 14 bases. From germline, CDR1 is DFQATT and CDR2 SNEGSKA (reference sequence). The CDR3 runs 16 residues. Written as DNA, the CDR3 is TGCAGTGCTAGAGATCAAAGGGGGATTATGAACACTGAAGCTTTCTTT. The encoded protein is CSARDQRGIMNTEAFF.

The V and J genes are TRBV2 and TRBJ2-3, with D perhaps given as TRBD1 or TRBD2 (6 bases each). This CDR3 is 14 amino acids long. Germline CDR1 SNHLY, CDR2 FYNNEI. V dropped 4 bases and J dropped 4 bases, with 12 bases sitting between them. The CDR3: CASSGTTGSDTQYF. The CDR3 coding sequence is TGTGCCAGCAGTGGGACTACAGGGTCAGATACGCAGTATTTT. The full variable domain, rest sourced from reference TRBV2 and TRBJ2-3, is EPEVTQTPSHQVTQMGQEVILRCVPISNHLYFYWYRQILGQKVEFLVSFYNNEISEKSEIFDDQFSVERPDGSNFTLKIRSTKLEDSAMYFCASSGTTGSDTQYFGPGTRLTVL.

In this sample, this clonotype turned up a few times. This rearrangement joins TRBV3-1 to TRBJ2-3, with 9 bases fitting TRBD2. Germline CDR1 and CDR2: LGHDT and YNNKEL (reference sequence). The CDR3 runs 19 residues. V lost 0 bases to trimming and J lost 0 bases; unmatched junction nucleotides: 10. CDR3 nucleotides: TGTGCCAGCAGCCAAGATCTGTCTAGCGGGGACTCTAGCACAGATACGCAGTATTTT. Translated: CASSQDLSSGDSSTDTQYF.

Only a few counts were recorded for this clonotype. The V and J genes are TRBV29-1 and TRBJ2-3; a possible D gene is TRBD2 (6 bases). This CDR3 spans 9 amino acids. The V gene's germline CDR1 is SQVTM and CDR2 ANQGSEA. In DNA form, the CDR3 reads TGCGCAGGAGGGGATACGCAGTATTTT. Protein: CAGGDTQYF.

The rearrangement links TRBV7-2 to TRBJ2-5; 9 nucleotides agree with TRBD2. V lost 1 base and J lost 4; bases outside the gene matches: 4. This CDR3 comprises 15 residues. In germline, CDR1 is SGHTA, CDR2 FQGNSA. The CDR3 sequence is CASSLGGGAGETQYF. For the CDR3, the DNA is TGTGCCAGCAGCTTAGGCGGGGGGGCCGGAGAGACCCAGTACTTC.

The gene calls are TRBV24-1 and TRBJ2-3; D not certain. The CDR3 is 12 amino acids. V lost 3 bases and J 6 bases, leaving 6 bases between the germline ends. Per germline, CDR1 KGHDR and CDR2 SFDVKD. The CDR3 spells CATSDVRDTQYF. As DNA, the CDR3 is TGTGCCACCAGTGATGTGAGGGATACGCAGTATTTT.

The genes are TRBV19 and TRBJ2-3; no reliable D call. With 5 bases removed from V and 7 bases from J, the gap between germline ends came to 7 bases. This CDR3 is built from 11 residues. The germline gives CDR1 LNHDA, CDR2 SQIVND (reference sequence). The CDR3 coding sequence is TGTGCCAGTAGTGACTGGTATACGCAGTATTTT. Translated: CASSDWYTQYF.

This clonotype appeared a few times. The CDR3 bases are TGTGCCAGCAGCGTAAACAGGGTTCGTCGCCACGAGCAGTACGTC. Translated: CASSVNRVRRHEQYV. The chain combines TRBV7-8 with TRBJ2-7; the D gene is possibly TRBD1 (6 bases). The ends were cut back, 5 bases at V and 5 bases at J, with 19 bases in the middle. CDR1 SGHVS and CDR2 FQNEAQ come from the germline V gene. The CDR3 runs to 15 residues.

This chain uses TRBV12-3 or TRBV12-4 with TRBJ2-6; 9 positions agree with TRBD1. The CDR3 loop spans 18 amino acids. Losses at the gene ends were 5 bases for V and 0 bases for J; bases not matched to a gene: 8. The CDR3 spells CASSPRDRALSGANVLTF. CDR3 in DNA: TGTGCCAGCAGTCCGCGGGACAGGGCCCTCTCTGGGGCCAACGTCCTGACTTTC.

The chain employs TRBV9 and TRBJ2-1; D might be TRBD1 (5 bases). The CDR3 has 18 amino acids. Germline assignment: CDR1 SGDLS and CDR2 YYNGEE. The ends were cut back, 4 bases at V and 6 bases at J, with 26 bases in the middle. CDR3 nucleotide sequence: TGTGCCAGCAGCTCCCCAGCCCTAGGGGCCCGAAACTTCAATGAGCAGTTCTTC. Translating it yields CASSSPALGARNFNEQFF.

This clonotype has a handful of counts. The J gene is TRBJ2-7, the V gene TRBV10-3, with D perhaps TRBD2 (5 bases). CDR1 is ENHRY, CDR2 SYGVKD, per germline. The CDR3 runs 12 residues. The V end was cut by 2 bases, the J end by 7 bases, with 9 bases between. CDR3 sequence reads: CAISEVEGEQYV. The CDR3 DNA reads as TGTGCCATCAGTGAGGTTGAGGGAGAGCAGTACGTC.

This clonotype was picked up many times. The chain recombines TRBV10-3 with TRBJ2-5; the D gene is possibly TRBD2 (5 bases). Trimming left V 10 bases short and J 4 bases short, with 10 bases between. This CDR3 region has 11 residues. Germline assignment: CDR1 ENHRY and CDR2 SYGVKD. CDR3 loop: CATSGRETQYF. Here the CDR3 DNA reads TGTGCCACGAGCGGACGAGAGACCCAGTACTTC.

This chain joins TRBV14 and TRBJ1-1; no firm D call. The germline CDR1 and CDR2 sequences are SGHDN and FVKESK. The CDR3 length is 16 residues. Trimming stripped 4 bases from V and 3 bases from J, with 18 bases between. The CDR3 sequence is CASSPRWAIKDTEAFF. CDR3 nucleotides: TGTGCCAGCAGCCCCCGCTGGGCTATCAAGGACACTGAAGCTTTCTTT.

The chain uses TRBV28 and TRBJ1-5, with D unclear. The CDR3 consists of 11 residues. V dropped 2 bases and J dropped 4 bases, with 0 bases sitting between them. CDR1 and CDR2 from the germline V gene are MDHEN and SYDVKM. This CDR3 is CASSLNQPQHF. In DNA form, the CDR3 reads TGTGCCAGCAGTTTAAATCAGCCCCAGCATTTT.

This clonotype turned up a few times. The rearrangement uses TRBV14 and TRBJ2-7; D may be TRBD2 (6 bases). The V end lost 5 bases, the J end lost 3 bases, and 11 bases lay between the germline ends. The germline V gene encodes CDR1 SGHDN and CDR2 FVKESK. CDR3 length: 13 residues. CDR3 loop: CASSWGAGYEQYV. DNA for the CDR3: TGTGCCAGCAGCTGGGGAGCGGGCTACGAGCAGTACGTC.

This clonotype was found a few times. This chain links TRBV7-8 with TRBJ1-5; D is undetermined. The CDR3 sequence is 14 residues long. V lost 5 bases and J lost 4, with 12 bases in between. The germline CDR1 and CDR2 sequences are SGHVS and FQNEAQ. The CDR3 nucleotides read TGTGCCAGCAGCACCAGGTGGCGGAATCAGCCCCAGCATTTT. Translated, it gives CASSTRWRNQPQHF.

The rearrangement uses TRBV3-1 and TRBJ1-2, with a weak D call TRBD1 (6 bases). Trimming removed 4 bases from V and 5 bases from J, with 20 bases in between. The germline V gene has CDR1 LGHDT and CDR2 YNNKEL (reference sequence). The CDR3 runs 16 residues. CDR3 sequence reads: CASSPLQGSYAYGYTF. The CDR3 DNA reads as TGTGCCAGCAGCCCTCTGCAGGGGAGCTATGCTTATGGCTACACCTTC.

The genes are TRBV28 and TRBJ1-5; D is undetermined. V was cut by 7 bases and J by 4 bases, with 14 bases left in between. Germline loops: CDR1 MDHEN, CDR2 SYDVKM. The CDR3 is made up of 14 amino acids. The CDR3 region is CASIGRTENQPQHF. In DNA, the CDR3 is TGTGCCAGCATAGGGCGGACTGAGAATCAGCCCCAGCATTTT.

This clonotype appeared a few times. This chain joins TRBV19 and TRBJ1-5; 7 positions match TRBD1. CDR1 is LNHDA, CDR2 SQIVND, per germline (reference sequence). Trimming cost V 4 bases and J 3 bases; bases outside gene matches: 15. The CDR3 is 18 amino acids. The CDR3 protein is CASSKRQGLAPNNQPQHF. The CDR3 DNA follows: TGTGCCAGTAGTAAAAGACAGGGACTTGCACCTAACAATCAGCCCCAGCATTTT.